This T cell receptor (beta chain) was recovered during a study of vaccination and CD4 T cells after COVID-19. Study details: Recovered-phase convalescent patients showed SARS-CoV-2 positivity by nasal swab PCR; about ten were mild, one severe.

With the Oncomine TCR Beta short-read assay, DNA from cultured CD4+ T cells was sequenced. TCRdb itself ran the PCR reads through MiXCR, one entry per CDR3 protein. The table shows some 6,800 distinct CDR3 sequences, with 73% occurring only once. By proportion, this clonotype is large (0.1 to 1%). Its antigen is undetermined. Treatment defined: approximately 9-day PBMC culture with coronavirus spike peptide pools or control peptides (ViraFEST assay). In this cohort, PCR tests turned positive between March and December 2020, predating US Alpha, Beta and Delta variants. CDR1 is MNHEY, CDR2 SMNVEV, per germline (reference sequence). V dropped 6 bases and J dropped 3 bases, with 15 bases sitting between them. This CDR3 spans 14 amino acids.

This TCR was sampled from a human donor who had recovered from COVID-19. The chain has TRBV27 and TRBJ2-7, with TRBD1 as a possible D gene (6 bases). The specimen was CD4+ T cells from blood, cultured in vitro. The CDR3 DNA is TGTGCCAGCAGCCCCGGGACACTGCTCTACGAGCAGTACTTC. Translated: CASSPGTLLYEQYF.